The present T cell receptor (beta chain) was sequenced within a study of blood T cell repertoires in COVID-19. This study enrolled people aged roughly 18 to 100 from approximately 25 US geographic areas. Assignments of participants to cohorts depended upon their own reported clinical history. From germline, CDR1 is SGHTA and CDR2 FQGNSA. The CDR3 is made up of 15 amino acids. The V end lost 3 bases, the J end lost 0 bases, and 12 bases lay between the germline ends. Source study methods: Amplification from reference gene primers served as the basis for estimated nucleated cell counts. Measured with immunoSEQ multiplex PCR; TCRdb has only the in-frame clones, and not every one. The V and J calls and clone size come from that table; D and trimming were worked out from the DNA. The sample yields 350,000 to 400,000 clones, roughly nine tenths seen once.

The specimen sequenced was PBMCs or T cells enriched from blood (not recorded which). This clonotype originated in a man aged 18 to 30 who had recovered from COVID-19. The chain couples TRBV7-2 to TRBJ2-7, with a possible D match to TRBD2 (5 bases). DNA for the CDR3: TGTGCCAGCAGCTTTTCCCTAGCCAGCTCCTACGAGCAGTACTTC. Translating it yields CASSFSLASSYEQYF.